This record covers a single TCR beta chain. V was pared by 4 bases and J by 5 bases, with 10 bases of the junction left unmatched. The length of the CDR3 is 15 residues. The germline CDR1 and CDR2 sequences are SEHNR and FQNEAQ (reference sequence). On sorted subsets, replicate PCRs used 200 to 250 ng DNA, or around 30,000 T cell genomes. Repertoires were generated with immunoSEQ multiplex PCR, while TCRdb's copy carries only in-frame clones and drops some. The data contain more than 2,000,000 clones, roughly 92% of them singletons. This entry comes from a study of shared clonotypes between healthy human individuals.

The chain is built from TRBV7-9 and TRBJ2-7; 8 bases are a match to TRBD2. Sample: naive CD4+ T cells sorted from blood. Subset given: CD45RA+ positively selected. This TCR was recovered from a man aged 18 to 29 in good health. In DNA, the CDR3 is TGTGCCAGCAGCTCCATAACCGGGACTAGAAACGAGCAGTACTTC. Protein: CASSSITGTRNEQYF.